The T cell receptor (beta chain) described here comes from a study of cytomegalovirus exposure and HLA in healthy donors. Study at large: Early released data comprised around 85 million unique TCRs from HLA-typed donors.

Germline CDR1 MNHEY, CDR2 SMNVEV (reference sequence). Trimming removed 3 bases from V and 1 base from J; junction bases left unmatched: 5. CDR3 length: 15 amino acids. PCR involved 60 Vbeta and 13 Jbeta primers. Repertoires were generated with immunoSEQ multiplex PCR, while TCRdb's copy carries only in-frame clones and drops some. The sample comprises about 190,000 clones, approximately 78% of which are singletons, and approximately 0.8% rests with the top ten. Sequencing was done on a sample of PBMCs. This chain connects TRBV27 to TRBJ2-5; 7 nucleotides align to TRBD1. The TCR originated in a woman younger than 30 in good health and CMV-seronegative. CDR3 coding DNA: TGTGCCAGCAGTTTCCTGGGACAGAGCCAAGAGACCCAGTACTTC. Its protein is CASSFLGQSQETQYF.